A single sample gave rise to the 21 T cell receptor beta chains below, sequenced in a study of blood T cell repertoires in COVID-19. TCRdb's table, derived via immunoSEQ multiplex PCR, lists solely in-frame clones and lacks some. Among 85,000 to 130,000 clones listed, roughly 85% were seen once. Sequenced material: PBMCs or T cells enriched from blood (not recorded which). The receptors were sampled from a woman aged 45-59 years who had recovered from COVID-19.

The chain carries TRBV28 and TRBJ2-3; 8 bases align to TRBD1. This CDR3 comprises 14 residues. Germline V gives CDR1 MDHEN, CDR2 SYDVKM. As DNA, the CDR3 is TGTGGAGTGGCAGGGGGCTTACACACAGATACGCAGTATTTT. Translated: CGVAGGLHTDTQYF.

The chain recombines TRBV7-9 with TRBJ1-6, with 7 bases lining up with TRBD1. Trimming cost V 5 bases and J 5 bases; bases outside gene matches: 3. The CDR3 sequence is 14 residues long. Germline V gene data show CDR1 as SEHNR and CDR2 as FQNEAQ (reference sequence). CDR3 nucleotide sequence: TGTGCCAGCAGCACGGACAGGAATAATTCACCCCTCCACTTT. It yields the protein CASSTDRNNSPLHF. Supplemented by reference TRBV7-9 and TRBJ1-6, the full variable domain reads DTGVSQNPRHKITKRGQNVTFRCDPISEHNRLYWYRQTLGQGPEFLTYFQNEAQLEKSRLLSDRFSAERPKGSFSTLEIQRTEQGDSAMYLCASSTDRNNSPLHFGNGTRLTVT.

This clone was counted only a few times. This chain connects TRBV7-9 to TRBJ2-7, with TRBD2 as a possible D gene (5 bases). CDR3 length: 14 residues. V was shortened by 1 base and J by 6 bases, with 13 bases between the two germline ends. Per germline, CDR1 SEHNR and CDR2 FQNEAQ (reference sequence). The CDR3 reads CASSLGIAGLEQYF. CDR3 nucleotide sequence: TGTGCCAGCAGCTTAGGTATTGCCGGACTCGAGCAGTACTTC.

This clone was observed a single time. This sequence joins TRBV28 and TRBJ1-4, with 7 bases fitting TRBD1. V gave up 4 bases and J gave up 8 bases; unmatched junction bases: 7. Germline V gene lookup returns CDR1 MDHEN and CDR2 SYDVKM. The CDR3 runs 14 residues. CDR3 nucleotides: TGTGCCAGCAGTTCGGACAGGATTGGGGAAAAACTGTTTTTT. This gives the protein CASSSDRIGEKLFF.

The rearrangement uses TRBV7-9 and TRBJ2-7; 11 bases match TRBD1. The CDR3 is 16 amino acids. Germline assignment: CDR1 SEHNR and CDR2 FQNEAQ (reference sequence). V shed 1 base, J shed 4 bases, and the junction held 6 bases outside the gene matches. CDR3 in DNA: TGTGCCAGCAGCTTAGATTACTGGGACAGGGGGTACGAGCAGTACTTC. Residues: CASSLDYWDRGYEQYF.

This clone was recorded only once. The V call is TRBV5-1, the J call TRBJ2-1, with 9 bases lining up with TRBD1. V lost 4 bases and J lost 4; bases outside the gene matches: 18. Germline CDR1 reads SGHRS; CDR2 reads YFSETQ. The CDR3 consists of 19 residues. Here the CDR3 DNA reads TGCGCCAGCAGCCTTCCGGGACAGGGAGAAAGAGGGGTTTACAATGAGCAGTTCTTC. Translation: CASSLPGQGERGVYNEQFF.

V and J are TRBV5-1 and TRBJ1-5; TRBD1 aligns across 9 bases. From germline, CDR1 is SGHRS and CDR2 YFSETQ. J lost 4 bases, V lost 4 bases, and 6 bases had no gene match. The CDR3 consists of 15 residues. The chain's CDR3 is CASSPDGQGNQPQHF. The CDR3 DNA reads TGCGCCAGCAGCCCAGACGGACAGGGGAATCAGCCCCAGCATTTT.

This clone was detected a few times. V usage is TRBV6-5 and J usage is TRBJ1-3; perhaps TRBD1 as D (6 bases). The germline CDR1 and CDR2 sequences are MNHEY and SVGAGI. The CDR3 extends over 15 amino acids. V shed 5 bases and J shed 0 bases, with 11 bases lying between them. The chain's CDR3 is CASSRDIYSGNTIYF. The CDR3 DNA follows: TGTGCCAGCAGTCGGGACATATACTCTGGAAACACCATATATTTT.

V usage is TRBV12-3 or TRBV12-4 and J usage is TRBJ1-1, with 8 bases lining up with TRBD1. This CDR3 region has 12 residues. Trimming took 6 bases from V and 7 from J; bases not matched to a gene: 4. The CDR3 DNA reads TGTGCCAGCAGGCCCGGGACAGGTGAAGCTTTCTTT. Its protein is CASRPGTGEAFF.

The V gene is TRBV5-5, the J gene TRBJ2-2; D might be TRBD2 (6 bases). Deletions cut 1 base from V and 1 base from J, with 11 bases between. Germline values: CDR1 SGHKS, CDR2 YYEKEE (reference sequence). The length of the CDR3 is 16 residues. In nucleotides, the CDR3 is TGTGCCAGCAGCTTGAGCGGGTTTCGGAACACCGGGGAGCTGTTTTTT. This codes for CASSLSGFRNTGELFF.

The rearrangement joins TRBV18 to TRBJ2-5; 11 nucleotides match TRBD2. V was clipped by 5 bases and J by 4 bases; unmatched bases: 9. Germline V gene sequence: CDR1 KGHSH, CDR2 LQKENI. This CDR3 region has 16 residues. The chain's CDR3 is CASSFLTSGKPETQYF. The CDR3 DNA reads as TGTGCCAGCTCATTCCTGACTAGCGGGAAACCAGAGACCCAGTACTTC.

The chain couples TRBV18 to TRBJ1-1, with 7 bases lining up with TRBD1. The CDR3 is 15 amino acids. V dropped 3 bases and J dropped 5; count of bases not matched to a gene: 9. Per the germline V gene, CDR1 is KGHSH and CDR2 is LQKENI. CDR3 sequence reads: CASSPLTGVETEAFF. Here the CDR3 DNA reads TGTGCCAGCTCACCTCTTACAGGGGTTGAGACTGAAGCTTTCTTT.

The rearrangement uses TRBV3-1 (or the pseudogene TRBV3-2) and TRBJ2-3, with D hard to call. Germline values: CDR1 LGHDT, CDR2 YNNKEL (reference sequence). V lost 4 bases and J 7 bases, leaving 9 bases between the germline ends. This CDR3 comprises 12 residues. The DNA of the CDR3 is TGTGCCAGCAGCCCCGTGACAAATACGCAGTATTTT. Its translation is CASSPVTNTQYF.

V usage is TRBV7-8 and J usage is TRBJ1-2; D ambiguous. There are 13 residues in the CDR3. V was shortened by 1 base and J by 4 bases, with 7 bases between the two germline ends. CDR1 is SGHVS and CDR2 is FQNEAQ in the germline V gene. The CDR3 loop is CASSLVAVYGYTF. CDR3 coding DNA: TGTGCCAGCAGCTTAGTGGCAGTCTATGGCTACACCTTC.

The chain joins TRBV2 to TRBJ2-7; D might be TRBD1 (5 bases). The V end was cut by 2 bases, the J end by 3 bases, with 11 bases between. The CDR3 extends over 14 amino acids. Germline CDR1 reads SNHLY; CDR2 reads FYNNEI. The DNA for the CDR3 is TGTGCCAGCAGTGAAAGGGGATCGGTCTACGAGCAGTACTTC. Protein product: CASSERGSVYEQYF.

The chain is built from TRBV5-1 and TRBJ2-1; 13 bases are shared with TRBD2. The ends lost 4 bases at V and 4 bases at J; junction bases unmatched: 5. The CDR3 runs to 16 residues. CDR1 and CDR2 (germline): SGHRS, YFSETQ. The CDR3 DNA follows: TGCGCCAGCAGCATCGGACTAGCGGGAGATTACAATGAGCAGTTCTTC. Translated: CASSIGLAGDYNEQFF.

V usage is TRBV7-2 and J usage is TRBJ1-2; D ambiguous. CDR1 SGHTA and CDR2 FQGNSA come from the germline V gene. V lost 2 bases and J 3 bases, leaving 7 bases between the germline ends. The CDR3 has 13 residues. Here the CDR3 reads CASSLTLDYGYTF. In DNA, the CDR3 is TGTGCCAGCAGCTTAACCTTAGACTATGGCTACACCTTC.

The J gene is TRBJ1-2, the V gene TRBV28, with 9 bases matching TRBD1. Looked up from germline, CDR1 is MDHEN and CDR2 is SYDVKM. V gave up 5 bases and J gave up 0 bases; unmatched junction bases: 4. CDR3 size: 15 residues. For the CDR3, the DNA is TGTGCCAGCAGTCCACAGGGGGCTGCTAACTATGGCTACACCTTC. Amino acids: CASSPQGAANYGYTF.

This rearrangement joins TRBV15 to TRBJ1-4; no firm D call. The germline V and J ends were trimmed by 0 bases and 6 bases, with 20 bases remaining between them. The CDR3 covers 18 residues. Germline lookup yields CDR1 LNHNV and CDR2 YYDKDF (reference sequence). This chain's CDR3 is CATSRDRSFEIMYEKLFF. The CDR3 DNA reads as TGTGCCACCAGCAGAGATAGAAGTTTTGAGATTATGTATGAAAAACTGTTTTTT. Filled out from reference TRBV15 and TRBJ1-4, the complete variable domain reads DAMVIQNPRYQVTQFGKPVTLSCSQTLNHNVMYWYQQKSSQAPKLLFHYYDKDFNNEADTPDNFQSRRPNTSFCFLDIRSPGLGDTAMYLCATSRDRSFEIMYEKLFFGSGTQLSVL.

The J gene is TRBJ1-1, the V gene TRBV7-2; D not certain. Deletions cut 2 bases from V and 5 bases from J, with 15 bases between. This CDR3 region has 15 residues. From germline, CDR1 is SGHTA and CDR2 FQGNSA. The CDR3 DNA reads TGTGCCAGCAGCTTACTCGACGGATGGGAGACTGAAGCTTTCTTT. Translated: CASSLLDGWETEAFF.

V gene TRBV6-1 combines with J gene TRBJ1-5; 8 bases agree with TRBD1. CDR1 and CDR2 from the germline V gene are MNHNS and SASEGT. CDR3 length equals 17 residues. Trimming removed 4 bases from V and 0 bases from J; junction bases left unmatched: 8. DNA for the CDR3: TGTGCCAGCAGTGCGGTCAGGGGGCCTTATAGCAATCAGCCCCAGCATTTT. Its protein is CASSAVRGPYSNQPQHF.